Below are 3 T cell receptor beta chains sequenced from a single sample in a study of identical twins. One entry per CDR3 protein results from TCRdb running MiXCR on the 5' RACE reads. Here the sample spans about 240,000 distinct CDR3 sequences, about an eighth being singletons. The data also belong to a second study, concerning yellow fever vaccine responses in identical twins.

The specimen sequenced was memory (CD45RO+) T cells sorted from blood. The receptors shown here come from a woman under 30 in good health.

This clonotype was observed a few times. The rearrangement links TRBV28 to TRBJ1-1; D not certain. Between the trimmed V and J ends, which lost 8 bases and 5 bases, there was a span of 9 bases. The CDR3 runs to 11 residues. The germline V gene encodes CDR1 MDHEN and CDR2 SYDVKM. The CDR3 DNA is TGTGCCAGCGGGAAGATGACTGAAGCTTTCTTT. This translates into CASGKMTEAFF. The whole variable domain, filled in from reference TRBV28 and TRBJ1-1, reads DVKVTQSSRYLVKRTGEKVFLECVQDMDHENMFWYRQDPGLGLRLIYFSYDVKMKEKGDIPEGYSVSREKKERFSLILESASTNQTSMYLCASGKMTEAFFGQGTRLTVV.

The J gene is TRBJ1-1, the V gene TRBV28, with D hard to call. Germline V lookup: CDR1 MDHEN, CDR2 SYDVKM. The CDR3 sequence is 15 residues long. The V end was cut by 4 bases, the J end by 3 bases, with 15 bases between. CDR3 region: CASSSPARFYTEAFF. CDR3 in DNA: TGTGCCAGCAGTTCGCCCGCTCGATTTTACACTGAAGCTTTCTTT.

This clonotype was recorded at least ten times. The chain couples TRBV15 to TRBJ2-7, with a possible D match to TRBD1 (5 bases). This CDR3 spans 13 amino acids. Germline CDR1 reads LNHNV; CDR2 reads YYDKDF (reference sequence). The ends were cut back, 0 bases at V and 6 bases at J, with 9 bases in the middle. The CDR3 reads CATSRDWGVEQYF. CDR3 nucleotides: TGTGCCACCAGCAGAGATTGGGGCGTCGAGCAGTACTTC. Complete variable domain (other parts from reference TRBV15 and TRBJ2-7): DAMVIQNPRYQVTQFGKPVTLSCSQTLNHNVMYWYQQKSSQAPKLLFHYYDKDFNNEADTPDNFQSRRPNTSFCFLDIRSPGLGDTAMYLCATSRDWGVEQYFGPGTRLTVT.